This T cell receptor (beta chain) comes out of a study of cytotoxic CD8 clonotypes in ibrutinib-treated CLL. Study-wide context: Samples showed on average roughly 260,000 productive templates and 94,082 productive rearrangements. Study-level results: The public clonotypes identified were infrequent and showed contraction or stability on treatment.

CDR3 length: 13 residues. V was shortened by 4 bases and J by 0 bases, with 7 bases between the two germline ends. In germline, CDR1 is SGHRS, CDR2 YFSETQ. As regards this clone: The antigen is unknown.

The protocol was immunoSEQ multiplex PCR, while the TCRdb copy is restricted to in-frame clones and leaves out a portion. Of roughly 220,000 clones listed, 70% are singletons. The chain carries TRBV5-1 and TRBJ1-1, with D unclear. The sample was PBMCs, taken after 12 months of ibrutinib treatment. The sequence came from a human donor with chronic lymphocytic leukemia. CDR3 sequence: CASSTTMNTEAFF. In DNA, the CDR3 is TGCGCCAGCAGCACCACGATGAACACTGAAGCTTTCTTT.